This section outlines one T cell receptor (beta chain) sequence together with its context. Its cognate antigen is unknown. This sample is part of a study of T cell clusters in autoimmune cytopenias. Study conclusions and caveats: A dominant lymphoma-associated repertoire apparently masked the cluster-lack signature in secondary cytopenia versus chronic lymphocytic leukemia.

TRB was amplified by touch-down multiplex PCR, primer pools A and B combined. Each CDR3 protein gets one entry in TCRdb, which reprocessed the multiplex PCR reads and gives no DNA. Listed are fewer than 6,500 distinct CDR3 sequences; around 7.5% falls within the top ten. TRB amplification used around 270 ng of peripheral blood genomic DNA. Separately, the same data were catalogued under a study of T cell repertoires in aging, cancer and after chemotherapy. That work contributes: Loss of evenness, beyond lost richness, contributed to age-related TCR diversity decline in cancer patients. Rebound thymic output was suggested by rising median generation probability during chemotherapy in each cancer cohort.

Sequenced sample: peripheral blood. The source is a human donor in good health.

CDR3 in amino acids: CASSYFRDSDGYTF. This rearrangement joins TRBV6-2 or TRBV6-3 to TRBJ1-2; no DNA is available, so the TRBD1 call from TCRdb remains unchecked. This CDR3 has 14 amino acids. Germline V gene sequence: CDR1 MNHEY, CDR2 SVGEGT.